This T cell receptor (beta chain) was captured by sequencing in a study of Graves' ophthalmopathy and Graves' hyperthyroidism. In the study overall: Peripheral blood sampling preceded any treatment and occurred at initial diagnosis.

Study-level points and caveats: The authors also found most expanded thyroid clonotypes above 0.001 frequency in blood. A classifier, a 13-signature model, separated ophthalmopathy from stable hyperthyroidism with about 88% sensitivity and around 80% specificity.

Trimming shortened V by 6 bases and J by 5 bases, and 19 bases separated the two germline ends. Germline V CDR1 and CDR2: SNHLY, FYNNEI. The CDR3 has 15 residues. This clonotype has a handful of counts. Its antigen is as yet unknown. TCR beta CDR3 regions were amplified from RNA transcripts. RT-PCR with HTBI primers came first, then second-round multiplex PCR. One entry per CDR3 protein results from TCRdb running MiXCR on the multiplex PCR reads. The table includes under 800,000 distinct CDR3 sequences, roughly 20% detected once. The chain couples TRBV2 to TRBJ1-1; perhaps TRBD1 as D (5 bases). The clonotype originates from a woman between 18 and 29 years old with stable Graves' hyperthyroidism. Some clones in this sample may be carry-over from other donors' samples. Sequencing was done on a sample of peripheral blood. In nucleotides, the CDR3 is TGTGCCAGCAGGTTTTTGATCCGGGACGGGACTGAAGCTTTCTTT. Amino acid sequence: CASRFLIRDGTEAFF.